This T cell receptor (beta chain) was found in a study of long-term antiretroviral therapy in people with HIV (dated by TCRdb to the early 2020s). Context from the whole study: The earliest samples were collected roughly a decade before the 2015 WHO recommendation for immediate ART, at a time when ART was usually postponed until CD4 counts fell. The cohort contributed about 200 cryopreserved PBMC samples from 30 adults with confirmed HIV infection, collected serially over a mean of approximately six years (range 1-12). A retrospective serial study tested whether changes in peripheral blood TRB repertoire composition and diversity were associated with ART initiation and durable HIV suppression. Test extractions of a monoclonal T-cell line alongside 30 to 35 polyclonal samples showed no cross-contamination during QIAcube processing. Of the approximately 30 participants with HIV, about a dozen were female. The research as a whole found: Narrower CDR3 length ranges were observed in HIV repertoires than in controls, and an antigen-experienced repertoire with only a slight naive shift after ART was suggested by the network structure. A significant increase in TRB diversity was found to be associated with ART initiation, although TRB diversity was observed to remain significantly below that of transplant donor controls even after long-term ART. Because pre-ART samples had limited cell numbers, profiling was done on unsorted PBMC rather than on sorted CD4+ and CD8+ T cells. Inferences about post-ART repertoire changes were limited because no data were available on ART adherence, viral resistance or therapy changes. The samples span the years 2004 to 2017, and the ART regimens used at that time may not be as effective as current regimens. The repertoire was dominated across all time points by expanded TRB clones identified before ART initiation, although this dominance was seen to fluctuate and to decrease in many PLHIV after ART. Limited PBMC availability meant only the TCR beta chain was sequenced, without alpha chain pairing.

Inclusion was restricted to participants for whom at least one PBMC sample before ART initiation and at least two post-ART samples were available. All participants with HIV were treated in the United States of America. Before DNA extraction, cryopreserved samples containing roughly 0.9-11 million PBMC were thawed and washed. At the time of the earliest PBMC sample for each participant with HIV, ages ranged from 23 to 54 years. Per participant, PBMC samples came from 1-4 timepoints prior to ART initiation and 2-8 timepoints following ART initiation, for a median of 7 samples. Serial HIV viral load, CD4+ T-cell count, ART history and demographic data were obtained for every participant. Genomic DNA was extracted from unsorted PBMC with a Qiagen kit on a QIAcube, processed in batches of 12 samples. Comments on this clone: It lacks a known antigen. Per-base quality was not reported, and no clone a single base away is much larger than it.

From V the trimming removes 1 base and from J it removes 5 bases, while the gene matches leave 7 bases of the junction unaccounted for. Taken from cysteine to phenylalanine, the CDR3 has 16 residues. Only the CDR3 region is kept as DNA, spanning 48 bases read in frame from base 1. Taken from the germline V gene, the CDR1 and CDR2 loops are SGHTA and FQGNSA. The immunoSEQ hsTCRB v3.0 assay was used at survey level resolution to sequence the TRB variable region. The targeted TRB sequencing depth was roughly 40,000-55,000 T-cell genomes per sample. TRB libraries were pooled and sequenced on an Illumina MiSeq using a v3 150-cycle kit. The original methods were these. Repertoire analysis was run in R within a reproducible Nextflow workflow that covered QC, data transformation and analysis. LymphoSeq2, an R package for exploring AIRR-Seq data, was used to implement custom analyses. A handful of samples that produced fewer than 5000 total TRB sequences were removed, so 190 or so HIV repertoires were analyzed. Among the roughly 190 retained HIV repertoires, 59 were collected before ART initiation and some 130 were collected after ART initiation. Each repertoire was downsampled to 5000 TRB nucleotide sequences, and summary statistics were averaged across 100 downsampling iterations. The analysis kept only TRB sequences whose CDR3 regions were at least seven amino acids long. A Shannon entropy-derived clonality score and the Gini coefficient were used to measure diversity. In the repertoire networks, any two of the top 5000 CDR3 amino acid sequences were linked whenever the two sequences differed by an edit distance of one. For TRB CDR3 amino acid sequences, GLIPH2 was used to predict antigen specificity groups and MHC restriction. CDR3 amino acid sequences were matched against VDJdb and McPAS-TCR to flag known CMV, EBV, HIV or tissue antigen associations. Pre-ART, post-ART and control groups were compared with Wilcoxon signed-rank tests and Holm-Bonferroni correction. TCRdb limited this immuneACCESS table to in-frame rearrangements with V and J called. A share of clones is missing; checked studies link under half to unresolved V genes, and the rest is unexplained. The V and J calls and the clone size are those of that table, but D and trimming were determined from the DNA. Within this sample are about 11,000 clones, with about 86% of them counted one time only. About 19% of the sample rests with the top ten.

Sequencing was performed on unsorted PBMCs, taken roughly 7.3 years after starting antiretroviral therapy. The chain uses TRBV7-2 and TRBJ2-2, with 7 junctional bases fitting TRBD1. The receptor was isolated from a man in his fifties with HIV. The CDR3 protein: CASSLGQGEWTGELFF. The bases are TGTGCCAGCAGCTTAGGACAGGGAGAATGGACCGGGGAGCTGTTTTTT.